A selection of T cell receptor beta chains follows, all from one sample in a study of cytomegalovirus exposure and HLA in healthy donors. Sequencing was performed with immunoSEQ multiplex PCR; in TCRdb, only in-frame clones are kept and a portion is missing. The table shows roughly 130,000 clones, with around 85% occurring only once. Sequencing input: PBMCs. These receptors all stem from a man under 40 in good health and CMV-seronegative. Each CDR3 is given with its conserved first and last residue.

>TRBJ1-6|TRBV7-6
CASSSRVGQGDSPLHF
>TRBJ1-2|TRBV10-3
CAIMTQRQTNYGYTF
>TRBJ2-3|TRBV30
CAWSARRGGTDTQYF
>TRBJ2-7|TRBV7-9
CASSSGQSQAYEQYF
>TRBJ2-1|TRBV6-5
CASSYRAGGYNEQFF
>TRBJ2-5|TRBV27
CASSPRWEGETQYF
>TRBJ1-1|TRBV5-1
CASSFFGRDTEAFF
>TRBJ1-2|TRBV7-8
CASSYHGGNGYTF
>TRBJ2-3|TRBV9
CASSVEEGGLTDTQYF
>TRBJ2-7|TRBV7-2
CASVAGAGRDEQYF
>TRBJ1-2|TRBV6-1
CASSELYEGSYGYTF
>TRBJ1-1|TRBV4-1
CASTPSPRTEAFF
>TRBJ1-1|TRBV18
CASSQTGVEAFF
>TRBJ2-5|TRBV28
CASSFLRGQETQYF
>TRBJ1-1|TRBV19
CASHTGTGITEAFF
>TRBJ2-1|TRBV5-3
CARSLYGTGANEQFF
>TRBJ1-6|TRBV4-1
CASSWAGTGGSPLHF
>TRBJ2-1|TRBV5-4
CASRAVNNEQFF
>TRBJ1-3|TRBV6-5
CASSYSEGNTIYF
>TRBJ2-7|TRBV2
CASSRRGRVDEQYF
>TRBJ1-4|TRBV2
CATQGASPGEKLFF
>TRBJ1-2|TRBV28
CASSTPGGDSSGYTF
>TRBJ1-2|TRBV6-6
CASVDRGDGYTF
>TRBJ1-1|TRBV10-1
CASSDAGTEAFF
>TRBJ1-2|TRBV28
CASKGQGMPNYCYTF
>TRBJ1-5|TRBV19
CASSIRGPGYQPQHF
>TRBJ2-5|TRBV28
CASRSPRPGETQYF
>TRBJ2-7|TRBV18
CASSPSGQGFYEQYF
>TRBJ1-5|TRBV5-5
CASSLLAGSNQPQHF
>TRBJ1-1|TRBV4-1
CASSQDAETEAFF
>TRBJ2-3|TRBV15
CATGHQRAGTDTQYF
>TRBJ1-1|TRBV5-6
CASSGEGHFLSNTEAFF
>TRBJ1-1|TRBV2
CASSEVRTEAFF
>TRBJ1-1|TRBV6-5
CASSSERNTEAFF
>TRBJ2-5|TRBV6-4
CASLTPPGQETQYF
>TRBJ2-2|TRBV29-1
CSVGVRTSLSGELFF
>TRBJ1-2|TRBV10-1
CASSALLEVNYGYTF
>TRBJ2-5|TRBV7-8
CASSLAPSSQETQYF